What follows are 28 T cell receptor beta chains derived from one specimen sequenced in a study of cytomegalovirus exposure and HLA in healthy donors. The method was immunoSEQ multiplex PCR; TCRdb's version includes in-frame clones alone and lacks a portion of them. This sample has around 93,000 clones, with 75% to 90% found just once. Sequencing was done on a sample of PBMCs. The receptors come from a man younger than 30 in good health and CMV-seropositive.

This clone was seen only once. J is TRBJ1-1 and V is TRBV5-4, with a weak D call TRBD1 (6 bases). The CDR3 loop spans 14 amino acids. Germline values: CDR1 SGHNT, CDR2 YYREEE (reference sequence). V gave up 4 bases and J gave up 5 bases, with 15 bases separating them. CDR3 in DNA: TGTGCCAGCAGCAGCCCCAGGGGAAAGACTGAAGCTTTCTTT. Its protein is CASSSPRGKTEAFF.

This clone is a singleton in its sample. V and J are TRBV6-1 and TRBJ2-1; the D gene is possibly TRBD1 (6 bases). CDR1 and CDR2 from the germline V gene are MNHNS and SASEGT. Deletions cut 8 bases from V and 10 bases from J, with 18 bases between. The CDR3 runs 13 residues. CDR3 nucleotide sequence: TGTGCCAGCGAACAGGGTACAATGTGGGAGCAGTTCTTC. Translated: CASEQGTMWEQFF.

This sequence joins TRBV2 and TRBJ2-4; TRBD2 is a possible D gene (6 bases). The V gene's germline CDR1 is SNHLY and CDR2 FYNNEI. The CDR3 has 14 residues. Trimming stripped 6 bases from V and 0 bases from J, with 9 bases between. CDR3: CASREGLAKNIQYF. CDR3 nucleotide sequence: TGTGCCAGCAGGGAGGGACTAGCCAAAAACATTCAGTACTTC.

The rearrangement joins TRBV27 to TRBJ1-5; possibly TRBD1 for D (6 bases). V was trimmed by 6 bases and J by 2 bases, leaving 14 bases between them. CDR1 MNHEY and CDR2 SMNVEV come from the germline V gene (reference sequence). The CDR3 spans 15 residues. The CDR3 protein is CASRLGRGGNQPQHF. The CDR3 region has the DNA TGTGCCAGCAGGCTTGGGAGGGGGGGCAATCAGCCCCAGCATTTT.

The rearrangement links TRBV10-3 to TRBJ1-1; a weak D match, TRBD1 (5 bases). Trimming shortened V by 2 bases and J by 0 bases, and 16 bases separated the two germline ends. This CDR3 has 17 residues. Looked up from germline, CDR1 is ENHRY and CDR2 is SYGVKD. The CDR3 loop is CAISEIPAGHLNTEAFF. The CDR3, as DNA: TGTGCCATCAGTGAGATCCCCGCTGGACATCTGAACACTGAAGCTTTCTTT.

Here the CDR3 DNA reads TGCGCCAGCAGCTTGGGACAGTCGAATGGAGATACGCAGTATTTT. Its protein is CASSLGQSNGDTQYF. The chain carries TRBV5-1 and TRBJ2-3; maybe TRBD1 (5 bases). Germline V gene lookup returns CDR1 SGHRS and CDR2 YFSETQ. This CDR3 comprises 15 residues. The ends were cut back, 0 bases at V and 5 bases at J, with 13 bases in the middle.

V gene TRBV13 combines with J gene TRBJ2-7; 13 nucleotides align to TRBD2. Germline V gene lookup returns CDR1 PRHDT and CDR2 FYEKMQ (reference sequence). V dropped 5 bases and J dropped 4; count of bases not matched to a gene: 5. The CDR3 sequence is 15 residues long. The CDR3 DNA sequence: TGTGCCAGCAGCCAAGGACTAGCGGGAGTGTACGAGCAGTACTTC. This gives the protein CASSQGLAGVYEQYF. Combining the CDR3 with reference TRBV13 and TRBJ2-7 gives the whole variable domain AAGVIQSPRHLIKEKRETATLKCYPIPRHDTVYWYQQGPGQDPQFLISFYEKMQSDKGSIPDRFSAQQFSDYHSELNMSSLELGDSALYFCASSQGLAGVYEQYFGPGTRLTVT.

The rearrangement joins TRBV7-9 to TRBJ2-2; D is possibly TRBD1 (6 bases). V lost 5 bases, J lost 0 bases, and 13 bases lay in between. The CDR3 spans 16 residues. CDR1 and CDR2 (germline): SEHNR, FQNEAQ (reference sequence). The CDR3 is CASSTGTAANTGELFF. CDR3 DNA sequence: TGTGCCAGCAGCACAGGGACGGCAGCGAACACCGGGGAGCTGTTTTTT.

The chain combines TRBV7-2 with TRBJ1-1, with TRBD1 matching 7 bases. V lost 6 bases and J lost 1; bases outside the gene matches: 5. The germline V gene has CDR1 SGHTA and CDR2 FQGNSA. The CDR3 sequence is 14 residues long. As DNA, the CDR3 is TGTGCCAGCAGTCAAGACAGGGCGAACACTGAAGCTTTCTTT. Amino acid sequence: CASSQDRANTEAFF.

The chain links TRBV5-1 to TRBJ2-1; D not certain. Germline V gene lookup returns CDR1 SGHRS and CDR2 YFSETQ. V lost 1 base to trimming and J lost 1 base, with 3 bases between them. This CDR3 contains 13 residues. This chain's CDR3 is CASSLTSYNEQFF. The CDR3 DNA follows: TGCGCCAGCAGCTTGACTTCCTACAATGAGCAGTTCTTC.

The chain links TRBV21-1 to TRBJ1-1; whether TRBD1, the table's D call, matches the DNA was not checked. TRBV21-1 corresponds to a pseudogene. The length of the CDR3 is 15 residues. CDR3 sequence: CASSRRTASNTEAFF. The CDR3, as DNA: TGTGCCAGCAGCAGAAGGACAGCCTCGAACACTGAAGCTTTCTTT.

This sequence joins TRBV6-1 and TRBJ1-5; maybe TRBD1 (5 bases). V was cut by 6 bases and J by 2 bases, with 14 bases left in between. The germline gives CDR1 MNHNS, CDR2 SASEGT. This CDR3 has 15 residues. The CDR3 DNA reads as TGTGCCAGCAGCAGACAGAAGGTGGGCAATCAGCCCCAGCATTTT. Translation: CASSRQKVGNQPQHF.

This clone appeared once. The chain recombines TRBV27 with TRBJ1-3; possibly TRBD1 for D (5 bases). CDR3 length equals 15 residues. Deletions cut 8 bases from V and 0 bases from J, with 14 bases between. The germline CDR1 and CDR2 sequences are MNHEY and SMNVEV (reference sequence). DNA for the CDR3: TGTGCCAGCGGCCCCTCAGGGTCCTCTGGAAACACCATATATTTT. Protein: CASGPSGSSGNTIYF.

CDR3 protein: CASSLARGTREGQFF. In nucleotides, the CDR3 is TGCGCCAGCAGCTTGGCCCGGGGTACCCGCGAGGGGCAGTTCTTC. This rearrangement joins TRBV5-1 to TRBJ2-1; perhaps TRBD2 as D (5 bases). This CDR3 is built from 15 residues. Germline CDR1 and CDR2: SGHRS and YFSETQ. V shed 0 bases and J shed 12 bases, with 19 bases lying between them.

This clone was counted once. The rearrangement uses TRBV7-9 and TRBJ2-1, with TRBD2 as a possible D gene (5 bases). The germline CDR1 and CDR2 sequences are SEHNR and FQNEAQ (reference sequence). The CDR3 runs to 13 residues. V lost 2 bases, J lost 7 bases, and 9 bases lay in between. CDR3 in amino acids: CASSLIRGNEQFF. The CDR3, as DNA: TGTGCCAGCAGCTTAATACGGGGAAATGAGCAGTTCTTC.

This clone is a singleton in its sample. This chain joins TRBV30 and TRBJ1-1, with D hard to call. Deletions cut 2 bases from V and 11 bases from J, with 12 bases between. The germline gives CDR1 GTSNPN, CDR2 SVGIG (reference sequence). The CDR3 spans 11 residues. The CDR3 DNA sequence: TGTGCCTGGAGTCTCGAGAGATGGGCTTTCTTT. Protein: CAWSLERWAFF.

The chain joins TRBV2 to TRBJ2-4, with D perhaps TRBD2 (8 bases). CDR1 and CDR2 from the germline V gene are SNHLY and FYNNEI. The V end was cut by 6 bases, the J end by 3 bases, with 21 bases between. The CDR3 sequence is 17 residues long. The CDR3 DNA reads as TGTGCCAGCAGCCTTCCGGGACTAGGGGGCGGCAAAAACATTCAGTACTTC. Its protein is CASSLPGLGGGKNIQYF.

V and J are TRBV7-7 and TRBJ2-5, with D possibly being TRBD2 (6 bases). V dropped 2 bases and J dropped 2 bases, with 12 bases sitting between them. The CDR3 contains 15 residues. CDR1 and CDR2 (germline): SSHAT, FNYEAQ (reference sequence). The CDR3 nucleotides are TGTGCCAGCAGCTTAACGACTAGTAAACAAGAGACCCAGTACTTC. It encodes CASSLTTSKQETQYF.

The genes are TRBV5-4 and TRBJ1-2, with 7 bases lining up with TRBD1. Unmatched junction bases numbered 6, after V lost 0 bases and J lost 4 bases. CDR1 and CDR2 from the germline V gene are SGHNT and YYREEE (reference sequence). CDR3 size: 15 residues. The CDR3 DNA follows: TGTGCCAGCAGCTTGGGAACAGGGGCCGCCTATGGCTACACCTTC. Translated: CASSLGTGAAYGYTF.

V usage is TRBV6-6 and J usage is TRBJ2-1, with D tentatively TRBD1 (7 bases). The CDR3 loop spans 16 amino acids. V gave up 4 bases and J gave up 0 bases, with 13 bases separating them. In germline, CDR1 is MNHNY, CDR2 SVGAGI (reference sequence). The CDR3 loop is CASSFRGEHSYNEQFF. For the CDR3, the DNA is TGTGCCAGCAGTTTCAGGGGGGAGCACTCCTACAATGAGCAGTTCTTC.

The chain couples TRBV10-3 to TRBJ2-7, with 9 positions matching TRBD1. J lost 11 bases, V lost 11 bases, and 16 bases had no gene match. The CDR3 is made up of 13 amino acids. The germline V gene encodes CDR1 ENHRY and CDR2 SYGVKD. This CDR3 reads CALLSSGQGVKYV. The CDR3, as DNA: TGTGCCTTATTAAGTTCGGGACAGGGAGTGAAGTACGTC.

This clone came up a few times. In DNA, the CDR3 is TGTGCCAGCAGCTTGAGACTAGCGACGTTAAACACCGGGGAGCTGTTTTTT. Amino acid sequence: CASSLRLATLNTGELFF. This chain joins TRBV5-4 and TRBJ2-2; 8 positions agree with TRBD2. With 1 base clipped from V and 2 bases from J, the junction kept 7 bases outside the gene matches. In germline, CDR1 is SGHNT, CDR2 YYREEE (reference sequence). This CDR3 has 17 residues. The whole variable domain, remainder taken from reference TRBV5-4 and TRBJ2-2, is ETGVTQSPTHLIKTRGQQVTLRCSSQSGHNTVSWYQQALGQGPQFIFQYYREEENGRGNFPPRFSGLQFPNYSSELNVNALELDDSALYLCASSLRLATLNTGELFFGEGSRLTVL.

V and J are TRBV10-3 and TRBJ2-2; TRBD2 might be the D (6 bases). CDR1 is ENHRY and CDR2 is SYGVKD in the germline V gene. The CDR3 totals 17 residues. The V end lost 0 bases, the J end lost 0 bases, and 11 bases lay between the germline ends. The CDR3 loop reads CAISESRRGSNTGELFF. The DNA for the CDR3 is TGTGCCATCAGTGAGTCTCGGCGGGGATCGAACACCGGGGAGCTGTTTTTT.

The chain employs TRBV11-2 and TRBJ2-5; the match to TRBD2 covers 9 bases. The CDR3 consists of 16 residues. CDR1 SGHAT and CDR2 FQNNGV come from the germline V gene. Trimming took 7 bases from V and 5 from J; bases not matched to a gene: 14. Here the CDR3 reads CASTIRAGGPMETQYF. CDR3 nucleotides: TGTGCCAGCACCATTAGGGCGGGAGGGCCAATGGAGACCCAGTACTTC. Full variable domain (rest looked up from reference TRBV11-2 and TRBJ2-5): EAGVAQSPRYKIIEKRQSVAFWCNPISGHATLYWYQQILGQGPKLLIQFQNNGVVDDSQLPKDRFSAERLKGVDSTLKIQPAKLEDSAVYLCASTIRAGGPMETQYFGPGTRLLVL.

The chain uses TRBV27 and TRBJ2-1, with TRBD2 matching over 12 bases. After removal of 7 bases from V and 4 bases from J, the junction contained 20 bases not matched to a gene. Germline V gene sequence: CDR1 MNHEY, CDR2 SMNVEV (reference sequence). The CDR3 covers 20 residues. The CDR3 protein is CASTPGPSRLLAGGYNEQFF. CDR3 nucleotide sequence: TGTGCCAGCACCCCAGGACCTTCCCGCCTACTAGCGGGAGGATACAATGAGCAGTTCTTC.

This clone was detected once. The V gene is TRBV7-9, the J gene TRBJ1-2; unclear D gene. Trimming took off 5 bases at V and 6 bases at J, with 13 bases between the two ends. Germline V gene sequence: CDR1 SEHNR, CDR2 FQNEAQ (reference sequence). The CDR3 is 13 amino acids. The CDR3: CASSTLEENGYTF. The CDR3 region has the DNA TGTGCCAGCAGCACTCTCGAGGAAAATGGCTACACCTTC.

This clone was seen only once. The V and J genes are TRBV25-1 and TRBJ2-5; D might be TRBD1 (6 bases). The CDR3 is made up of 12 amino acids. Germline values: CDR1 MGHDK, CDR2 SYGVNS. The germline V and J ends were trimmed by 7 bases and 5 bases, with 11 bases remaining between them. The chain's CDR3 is CASTRGWETQYF. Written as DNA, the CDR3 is TGTGCCAGCACCAGGGGATGGGAGACCCAGTACTTC.

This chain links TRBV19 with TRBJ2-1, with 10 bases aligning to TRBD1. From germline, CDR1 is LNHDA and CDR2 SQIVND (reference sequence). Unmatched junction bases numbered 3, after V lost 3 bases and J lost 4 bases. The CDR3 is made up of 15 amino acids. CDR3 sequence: CASSIMGQGYNEQFF. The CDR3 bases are TGTGCCAGTAGTATCATGGGACAGGGGTACAATGAGCAGTTCTTC.